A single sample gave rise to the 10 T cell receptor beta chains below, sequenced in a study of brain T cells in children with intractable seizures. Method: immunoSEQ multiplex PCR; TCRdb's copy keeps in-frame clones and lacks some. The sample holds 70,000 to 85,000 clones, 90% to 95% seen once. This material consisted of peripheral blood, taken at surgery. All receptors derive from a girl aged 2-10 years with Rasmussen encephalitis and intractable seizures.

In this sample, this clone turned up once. In nucleotides, the CDR3 is TGTGCCAGCAGCTTGGGGGGTTCCACAGATACGCAGTATTTT. Translating gives CASSLGGSTDTQYF. The V gene is TRBV11-3, the J gene TRBJ2-3, with D perhaps TRBD2 (6 bases). There are 14 residues in the CDR3. The germline V gene encodes CDR1 SGHNT and CDR2 YENEEA. V lost 3 bases, J lost 2 bases, and 9 bases lay in between. Using reference TRBV11-3 and TRBJ2-3 for the parts outside the CDR3, the full variable domain is EAGVVQSPRYKIIEKKQPVAFWCNPISGHNTLYWYLQNLGQGPELLIRYENEEAVDDSQLPKDRFSAERLKGVDSTLKIQPAELGDSAVYLCASSLGGSTDTQYFGPGTRLTVL.

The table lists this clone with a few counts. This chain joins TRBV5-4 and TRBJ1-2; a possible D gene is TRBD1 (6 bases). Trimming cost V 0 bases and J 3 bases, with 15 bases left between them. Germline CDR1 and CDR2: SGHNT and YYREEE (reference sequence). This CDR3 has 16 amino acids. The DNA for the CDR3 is TGTGCCAGCAGCTTGGCGGGAGGGGGTACCGACTATGGCTACACCTTC. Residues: CASSLAGGGTDYGYTF.

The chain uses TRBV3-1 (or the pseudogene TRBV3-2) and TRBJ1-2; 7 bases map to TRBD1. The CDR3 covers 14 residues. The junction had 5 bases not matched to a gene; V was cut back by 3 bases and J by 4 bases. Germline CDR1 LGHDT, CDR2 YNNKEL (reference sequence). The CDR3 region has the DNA TGTGCCAGCAGCCAGAAGGGGGCAAGCTATGGCTACACCTTC. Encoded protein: CASSQKGASYGYTF.

The CDR3 coding sequence is TGTGCCAGCAGCTTGGCGGAGACAGGCAGCACAGATACGCAGTATTTT. Protein: CASSLAETGSTDTQYF. The chain links TRBV5-6 to TRBJ2-3, with D tentatively TRBD1 (6 bases). Germline values: CDR1 SGHDT, CDR2 YYEEEE. The CDR3 is made up of 16 amino acids. V dropped 0 bases and J dropped 0 bases, with 11 bases sitting between them.

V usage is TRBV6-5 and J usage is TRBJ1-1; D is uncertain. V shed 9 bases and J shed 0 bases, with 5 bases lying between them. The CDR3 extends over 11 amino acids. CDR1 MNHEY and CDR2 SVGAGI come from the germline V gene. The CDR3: CASTLNTEAFF. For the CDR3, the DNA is TGTGCCAGTACGTTGAACACTGAAGCTTTCTTT.

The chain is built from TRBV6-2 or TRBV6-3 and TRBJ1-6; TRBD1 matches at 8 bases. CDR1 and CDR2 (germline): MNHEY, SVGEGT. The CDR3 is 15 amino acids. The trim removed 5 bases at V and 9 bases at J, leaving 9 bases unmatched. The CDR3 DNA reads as TGTGCCAGCAGTGCAATCGAGACAGGGGTTTCACCCCTCCACTTT. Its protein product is CASSAIETGVSPLHF.

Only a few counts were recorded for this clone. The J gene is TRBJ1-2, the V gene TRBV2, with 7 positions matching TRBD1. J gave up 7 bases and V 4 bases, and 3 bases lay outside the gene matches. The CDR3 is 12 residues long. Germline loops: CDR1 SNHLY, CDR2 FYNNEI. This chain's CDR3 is CASSGTGGGYTF. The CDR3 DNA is TGTGCCAGCAGTGGGACAGGAGGTGGCTACACCTTC.

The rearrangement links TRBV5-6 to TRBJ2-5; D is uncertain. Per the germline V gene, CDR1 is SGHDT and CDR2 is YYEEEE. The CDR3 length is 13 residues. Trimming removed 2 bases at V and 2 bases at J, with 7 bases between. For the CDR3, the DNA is TGTGCCAGCAGCTTCGGCGGACAAGAGACCCAGTACTTC. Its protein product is CASSFGGQETQYF.

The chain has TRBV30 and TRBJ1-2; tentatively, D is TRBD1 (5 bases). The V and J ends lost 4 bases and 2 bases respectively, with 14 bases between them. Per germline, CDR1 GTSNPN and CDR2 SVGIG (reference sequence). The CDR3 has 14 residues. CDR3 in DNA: TGTGCCTGGACACAGAATGCAGGGAACTATGGCTACACCTTC. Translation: CAWTQNAGNYGYTF.

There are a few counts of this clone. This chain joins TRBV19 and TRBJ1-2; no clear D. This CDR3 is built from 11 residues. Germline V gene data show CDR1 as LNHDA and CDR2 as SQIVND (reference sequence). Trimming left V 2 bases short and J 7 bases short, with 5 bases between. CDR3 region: CASSIFGGYTF. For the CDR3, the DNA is TGTGCCAGTAGTATATTCGGTGGCTACACCTTC.